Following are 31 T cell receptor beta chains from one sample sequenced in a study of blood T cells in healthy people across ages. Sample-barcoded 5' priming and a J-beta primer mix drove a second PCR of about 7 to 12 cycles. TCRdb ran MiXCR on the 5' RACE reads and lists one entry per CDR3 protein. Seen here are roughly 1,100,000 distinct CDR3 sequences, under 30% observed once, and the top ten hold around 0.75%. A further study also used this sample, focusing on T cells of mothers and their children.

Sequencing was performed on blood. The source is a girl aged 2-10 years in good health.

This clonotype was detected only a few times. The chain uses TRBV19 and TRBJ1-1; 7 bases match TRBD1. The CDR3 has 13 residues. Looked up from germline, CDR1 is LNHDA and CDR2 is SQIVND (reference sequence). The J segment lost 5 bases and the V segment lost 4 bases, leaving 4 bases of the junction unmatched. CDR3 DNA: TGTGCCAGTAGTACGTCAGGGGGAACTGAAGCTTTCTTT. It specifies CASSTSGGTEAFF.

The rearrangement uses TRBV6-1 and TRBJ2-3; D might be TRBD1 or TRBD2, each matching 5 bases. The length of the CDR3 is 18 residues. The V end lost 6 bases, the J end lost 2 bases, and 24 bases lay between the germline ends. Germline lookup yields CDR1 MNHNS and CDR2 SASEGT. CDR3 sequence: CASRRQGDAGAPTDTQYF. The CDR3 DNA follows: TGTGCCAGCAGGAGACAAGGAGACGCCGGGGCCCCCACAGATACGCAGTATTTT.

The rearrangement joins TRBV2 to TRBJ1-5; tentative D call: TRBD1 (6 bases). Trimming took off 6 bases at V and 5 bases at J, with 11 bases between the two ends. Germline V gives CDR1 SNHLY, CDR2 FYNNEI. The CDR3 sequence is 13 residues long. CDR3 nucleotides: TGTGCCAGCAGGAAGGGGGGGGATCAGCCCCAGCATTTT. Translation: CASRKGGDQPQHF.

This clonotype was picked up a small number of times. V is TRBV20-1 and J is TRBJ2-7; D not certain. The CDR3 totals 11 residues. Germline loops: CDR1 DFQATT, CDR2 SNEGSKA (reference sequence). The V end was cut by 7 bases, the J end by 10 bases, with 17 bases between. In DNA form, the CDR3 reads TGCAGTGTAAACACATTCGGAAGTCAGTACTTC. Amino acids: CSVNTFGSQYF.

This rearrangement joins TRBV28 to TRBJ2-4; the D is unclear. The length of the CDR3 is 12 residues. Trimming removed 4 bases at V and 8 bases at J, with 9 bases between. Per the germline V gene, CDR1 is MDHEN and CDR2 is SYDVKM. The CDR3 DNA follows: TGTGCCAGCAGTTATTCCCCGGACATTCAGTACTTC. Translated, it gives CASSYSPDIQYF.

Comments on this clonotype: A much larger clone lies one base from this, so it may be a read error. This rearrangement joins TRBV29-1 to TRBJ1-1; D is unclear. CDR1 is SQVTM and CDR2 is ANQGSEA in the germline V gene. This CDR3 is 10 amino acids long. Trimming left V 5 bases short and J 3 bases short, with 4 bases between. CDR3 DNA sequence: TGCAGCGTTTGGGACACTGAAGCTTTCTTT. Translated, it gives CSVWDTEAFF. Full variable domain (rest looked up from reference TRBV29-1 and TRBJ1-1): SAVISQKPSRDICQRGTSLTIQCQVDSQVTMMFWYRQQPGQSLTLIATANQGSEATYESGFVIDKFPISRPNLTFSTLTVSNMSPEDSSIYLCSVWDTEAFFGQGTRLTVV.

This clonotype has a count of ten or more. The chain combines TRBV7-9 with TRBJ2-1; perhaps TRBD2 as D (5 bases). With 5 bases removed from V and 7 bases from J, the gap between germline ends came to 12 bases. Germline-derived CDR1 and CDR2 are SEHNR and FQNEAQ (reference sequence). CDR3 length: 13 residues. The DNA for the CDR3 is TGTGCCAGCAGCCCCCCTGGAGGAAATGAGCAGTTCTTC. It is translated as CASSPPGGNEQFF.

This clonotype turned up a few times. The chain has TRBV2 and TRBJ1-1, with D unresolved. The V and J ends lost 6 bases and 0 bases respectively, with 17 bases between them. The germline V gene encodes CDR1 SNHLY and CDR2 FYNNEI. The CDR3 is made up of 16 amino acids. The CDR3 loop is CASRPVRLNMNTEAFF. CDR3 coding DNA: TGTGCCAGCAGGCCCGTTAGACTCAACATGAACACTGAAGCTTTCTTT.

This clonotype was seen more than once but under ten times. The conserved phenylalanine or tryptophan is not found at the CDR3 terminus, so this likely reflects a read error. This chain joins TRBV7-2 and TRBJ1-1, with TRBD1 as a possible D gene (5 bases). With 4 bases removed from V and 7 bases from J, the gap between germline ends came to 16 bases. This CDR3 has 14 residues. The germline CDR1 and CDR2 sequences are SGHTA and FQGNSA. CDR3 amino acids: CASSYHSAGGEAFL. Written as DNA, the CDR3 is TGTGCCAGCAGCTACCATAGCGCCGGGGGTGAAGCTTTCCTT.

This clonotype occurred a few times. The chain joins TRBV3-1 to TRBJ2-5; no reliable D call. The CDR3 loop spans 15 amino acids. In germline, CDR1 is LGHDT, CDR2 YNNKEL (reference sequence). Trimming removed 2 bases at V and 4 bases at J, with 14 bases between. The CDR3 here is CASSQWQNLGETQYF. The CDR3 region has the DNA TGTGCCAGCAGCCAATGGCAGAACCTGGGAGAGACCCAGTACTTC.

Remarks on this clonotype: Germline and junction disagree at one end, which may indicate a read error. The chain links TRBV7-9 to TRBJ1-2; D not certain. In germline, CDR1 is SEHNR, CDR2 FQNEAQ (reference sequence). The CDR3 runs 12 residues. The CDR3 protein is CACSPWTDGYTF. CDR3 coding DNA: TGTGCCTGCAGCCCATGGACGGATGGCTACACCTTC.

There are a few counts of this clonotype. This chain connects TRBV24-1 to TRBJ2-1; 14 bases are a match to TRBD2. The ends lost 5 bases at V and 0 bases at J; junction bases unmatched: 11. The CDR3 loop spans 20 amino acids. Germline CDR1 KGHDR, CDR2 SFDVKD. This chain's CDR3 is CATSGLGTSGSSSSYNEQFF. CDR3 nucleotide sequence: TGTGCCACCAGTGGGCTCGGGACTAGCGGGAGTTCCAGCTCCTACAATGAGCAGTTCTTC.

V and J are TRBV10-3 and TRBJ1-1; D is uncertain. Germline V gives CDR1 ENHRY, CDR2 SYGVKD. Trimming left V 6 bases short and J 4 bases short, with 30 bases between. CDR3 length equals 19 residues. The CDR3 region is CAISPKDGGGGERTTEAFF. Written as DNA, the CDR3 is TGTGCCATCAGCCCCAAGGACGGAGGTGGTGGGGAAAGGACCACTGAAGCTTTCTTT.

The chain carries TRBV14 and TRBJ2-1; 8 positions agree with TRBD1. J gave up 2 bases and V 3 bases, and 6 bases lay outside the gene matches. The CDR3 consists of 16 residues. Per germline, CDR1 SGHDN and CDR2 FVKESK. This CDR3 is CASSHWTGSPYNEQFF. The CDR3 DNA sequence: TGTGCCAGCAGCCATTGGACAGGGAGTCCCTACAATGAGCAGTTCTTC.

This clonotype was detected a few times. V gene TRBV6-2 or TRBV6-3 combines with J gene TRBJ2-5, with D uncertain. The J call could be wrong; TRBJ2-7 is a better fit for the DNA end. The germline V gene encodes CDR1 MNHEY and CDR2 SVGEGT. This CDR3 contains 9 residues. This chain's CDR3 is CASKNEQYF. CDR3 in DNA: TGTGCCAGCAAGAACGAGCAGTACTTC.

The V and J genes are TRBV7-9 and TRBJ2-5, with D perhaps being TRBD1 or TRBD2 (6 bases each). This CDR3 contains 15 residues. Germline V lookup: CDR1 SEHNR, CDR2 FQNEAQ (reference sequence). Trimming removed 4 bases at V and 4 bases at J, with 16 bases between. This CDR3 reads CASSSGLRGGETQYF. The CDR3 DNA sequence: TGTGCCAGCAGCTCGGGACTCCGAGGGGGAGAGACCCAGTACTTC.

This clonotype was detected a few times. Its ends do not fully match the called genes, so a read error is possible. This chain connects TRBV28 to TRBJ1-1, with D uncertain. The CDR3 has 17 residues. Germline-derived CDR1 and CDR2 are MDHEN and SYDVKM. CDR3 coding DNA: TGTGCCAGCAGTCCCCTACTCAGGCAGGTGACGAACACTGAAGCCTTCTTT. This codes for CASSPLLRQVTNTEAFF.

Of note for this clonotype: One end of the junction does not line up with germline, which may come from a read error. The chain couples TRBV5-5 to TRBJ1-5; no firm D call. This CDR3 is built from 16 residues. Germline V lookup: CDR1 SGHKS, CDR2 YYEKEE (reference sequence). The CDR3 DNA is TGTGCCGGCAGCCGGCAGATCATCCTATTGAATCAGCCCCAGCATTTT. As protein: CAGSRQIILLNQPQHF.

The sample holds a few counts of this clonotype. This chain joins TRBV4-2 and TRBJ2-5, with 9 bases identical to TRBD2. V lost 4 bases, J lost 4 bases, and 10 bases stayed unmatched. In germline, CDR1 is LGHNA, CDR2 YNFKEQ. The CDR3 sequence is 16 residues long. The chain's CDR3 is CASSPGAGTSRETQYF. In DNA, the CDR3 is TGTGCCAGCAGCCCCGGCGCCGGGACTAGCCGAGAGACCCAGTACTTC.

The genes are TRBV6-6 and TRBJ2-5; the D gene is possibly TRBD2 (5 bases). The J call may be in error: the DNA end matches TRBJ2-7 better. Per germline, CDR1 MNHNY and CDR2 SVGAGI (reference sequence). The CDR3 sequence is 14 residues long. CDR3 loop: CASRITSYSYEQYF. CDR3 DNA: TGTGCCAGCAGGATAACTAGTTACTCCTACGAGCAGTACTTC.

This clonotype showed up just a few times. CDR3 sequence: CASSLVTGKDTQYF. CDR3 coding DNA: TGTGCCAGCAGCTTAGTGACAGGGAAAGATACGCAGTATTTT. The rearrangement uses TRBV5-4 and TRBJ2-3, with 7 bases identical to TRBD1. The CDR3 consists of 14 residues. Germline assignment: CDR1 SGHNT and CDR2 YYREEE (reference sequence). V was pared by 2 bases and J by 5 bases, with 5 bases of the junction left unmatched.

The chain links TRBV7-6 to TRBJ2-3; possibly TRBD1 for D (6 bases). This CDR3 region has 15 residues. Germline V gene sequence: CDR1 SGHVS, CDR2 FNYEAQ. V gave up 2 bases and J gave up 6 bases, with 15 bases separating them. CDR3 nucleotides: TGTGCCAGCAGCTTAAGCCTACAGGGTGGGGATACGCAGTATTTT. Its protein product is CASSLSLQGGDTQYF.

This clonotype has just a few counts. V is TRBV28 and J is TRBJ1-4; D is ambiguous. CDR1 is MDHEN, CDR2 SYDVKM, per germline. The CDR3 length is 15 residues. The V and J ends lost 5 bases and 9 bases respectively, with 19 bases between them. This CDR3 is CASSPLSGSMKKLFF. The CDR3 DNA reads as TGTGCCAGCAGTCCCCTGTCCGGCAGTATGAAAAAACTGTTTTTT.

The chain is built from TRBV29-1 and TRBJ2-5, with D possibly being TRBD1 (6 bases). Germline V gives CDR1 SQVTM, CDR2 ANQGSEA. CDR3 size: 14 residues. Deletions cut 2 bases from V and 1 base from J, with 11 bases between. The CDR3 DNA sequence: TGCAGCGTTGAATACAGGGACGCCCAAGAGACCCAGTACTTC. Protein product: CSVEYRDAQETQYF.

This CDR3 reads CASSLGGSYTF. The CDR3 DNA is TGTGCCAGCAGCTTAGGGGGAAGCTACACCTTC. This chain uses TRBV7-9 with TRBJ1-2, with D hard to call. V was pared by 1 base and J by 9 bases, with 6 bases between. Germline loops: CDR1 SEHNR, CDR2 FQNEAQ (reference sequence). The CDR3 is made up of 11 amino acids.

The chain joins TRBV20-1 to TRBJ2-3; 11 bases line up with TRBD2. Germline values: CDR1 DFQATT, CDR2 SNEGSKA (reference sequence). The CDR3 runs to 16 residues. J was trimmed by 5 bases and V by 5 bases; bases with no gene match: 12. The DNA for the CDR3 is TGCAGTGCTGATAGCGGGAGGGCCGGATTTAGAGATACGCAGTATTTT. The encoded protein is CSADSGRAGFRDTQYF.

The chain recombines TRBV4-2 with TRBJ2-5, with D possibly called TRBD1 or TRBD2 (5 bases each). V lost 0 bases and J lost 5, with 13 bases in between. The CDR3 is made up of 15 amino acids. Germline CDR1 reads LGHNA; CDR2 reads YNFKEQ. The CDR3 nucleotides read TGTGCCAGCAGCCAAGATGGGGACGAGAGTGAGACCCAGTACTTC. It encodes CASSQDGDESETQYF.

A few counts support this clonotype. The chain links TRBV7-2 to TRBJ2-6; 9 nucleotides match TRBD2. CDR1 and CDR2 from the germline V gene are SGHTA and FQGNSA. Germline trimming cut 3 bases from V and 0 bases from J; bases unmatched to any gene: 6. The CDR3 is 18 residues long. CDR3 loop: CASSFLAGVTSGANVLTF. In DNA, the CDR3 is TGTGCCAGCAGCTTTTTAGCGGGAGTCACCTCTGGGGCCAACGTCCTGACTTTC.

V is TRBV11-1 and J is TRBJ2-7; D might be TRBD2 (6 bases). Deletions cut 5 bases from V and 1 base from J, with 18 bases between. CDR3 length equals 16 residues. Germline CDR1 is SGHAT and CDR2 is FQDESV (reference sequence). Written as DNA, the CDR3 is TGTGCCAGCAGCCGTATCGTGGCTAGCGTATCCTACGAGCAGTACTTC. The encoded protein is CASSRIVASVSYEQYF.

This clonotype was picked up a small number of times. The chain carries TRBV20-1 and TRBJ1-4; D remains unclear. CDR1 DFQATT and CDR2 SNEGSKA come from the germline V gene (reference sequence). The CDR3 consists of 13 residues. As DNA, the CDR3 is TGCACCCCTCGAGAGAGGGAAGGTGAAAAACTGTTTTTT. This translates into CTPREREGEKLFF.

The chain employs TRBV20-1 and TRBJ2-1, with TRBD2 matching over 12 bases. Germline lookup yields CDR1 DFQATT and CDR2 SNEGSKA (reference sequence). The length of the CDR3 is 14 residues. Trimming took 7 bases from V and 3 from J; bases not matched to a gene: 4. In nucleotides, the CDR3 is TGCAGTGTTCAGACTAGCGGGGGCTACAATGAGCAGTTCTTC. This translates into CSVQTSGGYNEQFF.